Below, one T cell receptor beta chain is given with its context. Its target is not known. The germline gives CDR1 SGHTA, CDR2 FQGTGA. V gave up 4 bases and J gave up 2 bases, with 10 bases separating them. The CDR3 has 14 amino acids. TCRdb keeps only in-frame clones here, not all; method: immunoSEQ multiplex PCR. The sample lists roughly 66,000 clones, about four fifths occurring once. These data belong to a study of radiotherapy plus CTLA-4 blockade in lung cancer. Study conclusions and caveats: Subsequent to radiotherapy plus ipilimumab, tumor-derived TCR clones underwent expansion in blood.

The source of this sequence is a human donor with non-small cell lung cancer who had a partial response to radiotherapy plus ipilimumab. The sample consisted of peripheral blood, taken from a patient treated with radiotherapy plus ipilimumab. The chain recombines TRBV7-3 with TRBJ2-3, with D unclear. The CDR3 loop is CASSSGPYTDTQYF. The DNA for the CDR3 is TGTGCCAGCAGCTCGGGTCCCTACACAGATACGCAGTATTTT.